Below, one T cell receptor beta chain is given with its context. Its antigen remains unidentified. The record originates from a study of cytomegalovirus exposure and HLA in healthy donors. The wider study: Earlier work reported 100 million or so unique TCR beta sequences from about 180 million T cells.

The PCR used 60 Vbeta and 13 Jbeta primers. Only in-frame clones appear in the TCRdb table, and some are missing; sequencing was by immunoSEQ multiplex PCR. The sample records roughly 230,000 clones, roughly 78% being singletons. Study results and caveats: Diagnosis of cytomegalovirus status made by the classifier reportedly showed high specificity and sensitivity.

V lost 10 bases and J lost 0; bases outside the gene matches: 9. CDR1 is ENHRY, CDR2 SYGVKD, per germline. This CDR3 is built from 14 residues. The specimen was PBMCs. This receptor was taken from a boy younger than 18 in good health and CMV-seronegative. The V call is TRBV10-3, the J call TRBJ2-7, with 7 positions matching TRBD2. CDR3 in amino acids: CATQLAPSSYEQYF. CDR3 DNA: TGTGCCACCCAACTAGCGCCGAGCTCCTACGAGCAGTACTTC.